This T cell receptor beta chain was retrieved from a study of Graves' ophthalmopathy and Graves' hyperthyroidism. Study information: Pretreatment peripheral blood was obtained at initial diagnosis. Study outcomes and limitations: In blood, most expanded thyroid clonotypes above 0.001 frequency were also detected.

This clonotype was counted at least ten times. Its target is unknown. This CDR3 has 13 residues. Trimming stripped 5 bases from V and 10 bases from J, with 12 bases between. Amplified TCR beta CDR3 regions were obtained using RNA transcripts as template. RT-PCR was first run with HTBI primers, then multiplex PCR in a second round. Using its own MiXCR run on the multiplex PCR reads, TCRdb lists one record per CDR3 protein. This sample has about 620,000 distinct CDR3 sequences, with about a fifth found just once. The sequence was obtained from a woman aged 18-30 years with stable Graves' hyperthyroidism. Some clones in this sample may be carry-over from other donors' samples. The V and J genes are TRBV12-3 or TRBV12-4 and TRBJ1-6, with D possibly being TRBD1 (6 bases). Material: peripheral blood. CDR3: CASSGQLDSPLHF. Written as DNA, the CDR3 is TGTGCCAGCAGTGGACAGTTAGACTCACCCCTCCACTTT.